The next 26 T cell receptor beta chains were all read from a single sample in a study of post-analysis software for immune sequencing data. Study-level results: Patients used five TRBV segments, including TRBV5-6, TRBV5-1 and TRBV20-1, more often than controls.

cDNA libraries for TCR beta contained unique molecular identifiers. TCRdb reanalysed the PCR reads using MiXCR and keeps one entry per CDR3 protein. The sample has 650,000 to 850,000 distinct CDR3 sequences, 53% seen once. Their antigens remain unidentified. Material: blood. Receptor source: a girl aged 5-17 years with multiple sclerosis.

This clonotype showed up just a few times. The chain employs TRBV12-3 or TRBV12-4 and TRBJ1-6, with no clear D. V lost 8 bases, J lost 6 bases, and 20 bases lay in between. CDR3 length equals 16 residues. CDR3 sequence: CASVVRAPRGNSPLHF. The CDR3 nucleotides are TGTGCCAGCGTTGTACGGGCTCCCCGCGGTAATTCACCCCTCCACTTT.

V gene TRBV24-1 combines with J gene TRBJ2-1; the D call may be TRBD1 or TRBD2 (5 bases each). Trimming took 6 bases from V and 4 from J, leaving 12 bases between them. CDR1 KGHDR and CDR2 SFDVKD come from the germline V gene. CDR3 length: 14 amino acids. The CDR3 is CATSTGTAYNEQFF. In DNA, the CDR3 is TGTGCCACCAGTACGGGGACGGCTTACAATGAGCAGTTCTTC.

This clonotype has more than one count but fewer than ten. V is TRBV9 and J is TRBJ1-2, with a weak D call TRBD1 (6 bases). Germline CDR1 SGDLS, CDR2 YYNGEE. This CDR3 spans 14 amino acids. With 4 bases removed from V and 4 bases from J, the gap between germline ends came to 14 bases. CDR3 protein: CASSTMTGSYGYTF. DNA for the CDR3: TGTGCCAGCAGCACTATGACAGGATCCTATGGCTACACCTTC.

The chain uses TRBV6-1 and TRBJ2-3, with 7 bases identical to TRBD2. Germline V gives CDR1 MNHNS, CDR2 SASEGT. The J segment lost 5 bases and the V segment lost 7 bases, leaving 18 bases of the junction unmatched. This CDR3 is built from 17 residues. CDR3 sequence reads: CASTDWAGAPSEDTQYF. For the CDR3, the DNA is TGTGCCAGCACTGATTGGGCGGGAGCCCCTTCGGAAGATACGCAGTATTTT.

The chain carries TRBV27 and TRBJ2-7, with 8 positions matching TRBD1. With V trimmed by 5 bases and J by 3 bases, 15 bases remained unmatched. CDR1 and CDR2 from the germline V gene are MNHEY and SMNVEV (reference sequence). The CDR3 covers 17 residues. CDR3 nucleotide sequence: TGTGCCAGCAGTCCTAGGACAGGGCGTCGACTCTTCTACGAGCAGTACTTC. It translates to CASSPRTGRRLFYEQYF.

The chain links TRBV7-9 to TRBJ2-1; 11 bases match TRBD2. Trimming cost V 4 bases and J 0 bases; bases outside gene matches: 8. Per the germline V gene, CDR1 is SEHNR and CDR2 is FQNEAQ (reference sequence). This CDR3 has 18 amino acids. The CDR3: CASSSGLAEGSSYNEQFF. The DNA of the CDR3 is TGTGCCAGCAGCTCGGGACTAGCGGAGGGGAGCTCCTACAATGAGCAGTTCTTC.

The CDR3: CAISVRENTEAFF. CDR3 in DNA: TGTGCCATCAGTGTCCGGGAGAACACTGAAGCTTTCTTT. The chain combines TRBV10-3 with TRBJ1-1; D not certain. CDR1 and CDR2 (germline): ENHRY, SYGVKD. The CDR3 covers 13 residues. V lost 4 bases to trimming and J lost 1 base, with 7 bases between them.

The rearrangement uses TRBV20-1 and TRBJ1-1, with D perhaps matching TRBD1 (5 bases). The V gene lost 3 bases and the J gene lost 3 bases, with 17 bases spanning the gap. CDR3 size: 15 residues. CDR1 and CDR2 (germline): DFQATT, SNEGSKA (reference sequence). The CDR3 reads CSASGPRGVDTEAFF. In DNA, the CDR3 is TGCAGTGCTAGTGGGCCCCGGGGGGTGGACACTGAAGCTTTCTTT.

CDR3 sequence (DNA): TGTGCCAGCAGGCCTACTAGCGGGAGGACCGGGGAGACCCAGTACTTC. Protein sequence: CASRPTSGRTGETQYF. V and J are TRBV7-2 and TRBJ2-5, with 12 bases lining up with TRBD2. CDR1 SGHTA and CDR2 FQGNSA come from the germline V gene. The CDR3 has 16 amino acids. Germline trimming cut 6 bases from V and 5 bases from J; bases unmatched to any gene: 10.

The rearrangement links TRBV29-1 to TRBJ1-2; D may be TRBD1 (6 bases). The CDR3 has 13 amino acids. Trimming shortened V by 0 bases and J by 3 bases, and 8 bases separated the two germline ends. Germline V gene sequence: CDR1 SQVTM, CDR2 ANQGSEA. This CDR3 reads CSVEERGDYGYTF. The CDR3 coding sequence is TGCAGCGTTGAAGAAAGGGGGGACTATGGCTACACCTTC.

The chain employs TRBV12-3 or TRBV12-4 and TRBJ2-7, with 8 bases identical to TRBD1. This CDR3 comprises 15 residues. J was trimmed by 2 bases and V by 5 bases; bases with no gene match: 8. CDR3 region: CASSLRTGSAYEQYF. The CDR3 region has the DNA TGTGCCAGCAGTCTAAGGACAGGGAGCGCCTACGAGCAGTACTTC.

The genes are TRBV27 and TRBJ2-1; 8 nucleotides agree with TRBD2. The J segment lost 6 bases and the V segment lost 6 bases, leaving 16 bases of the junction unmatched. CDR3 size: 17 residues. The germline gives CDR1 MNHEY, CDR2 SMNVEV (reference sequence). The CDR3: CASRAYGAGVVGNEQFF. The CDR3 region has the DNA TGTGCCAGCAGGGCCTACGGAGCGGGAGTCGTCGGCAATGAGCAGTTCTTC.

J is TRBJ2-1 and V is TRBV7-2; TRBD1 agrees at 12 bases. J gave up 7 bases and V 1 base, and 5 bases lay outside the gene matches. The CDR3 runs 16 residues. Germline CDR1 is SGHTA and CDR2 is FQGNSA. CDR3 residues: CASSLGGTGGRNEQFF. CDR3 nucleotides: TGTGCCAGCAGCTTAGGCGGGACAGGGGGCAGGAATGAGCAGTTCTTC.

The gene calls are TRBV29-1 and TRBJ1-2, with D perhaps TRBD1 (6 bases). The length of the CDR3 is 13 residues. Germline V gene sequence: CDR1 SQVTM, CDR2 ANQGSEA. V lost 5 bases to trimming and J lost 4 bases, with 14 bases between them. The CDR3 sequence is CSVTPTGRYGYTF. DNA for the CDR3: TGCAGCGTTACGCCAACAGGGCGCTATGGCTACACCTTC.

The gene calls are TRBV7-8 and TRBJ2-1; D gene ambiguous. V was pared by 5 bases and J by 9 bases, with 8 bases between. This CDR3 comprises 11 residues. Germline V gene data show CDR1 as SGHVS and CDR2 as FQNEAQ. CDR3 sequence (DNA): TGTGCCAGCAGCCCCAGTCGTGAGCAGTTCTTC. Translated, it gives CASSPSREQFF.

The V gene is TRBV28, the J gene TRBJ2-7, with TRBD2 matching 11 bases. Trimming removed 2 bases from V and 0 bases from J; junction bases left unmatched: 3. The germline V gene has CDR1 MDHEN and CDR2 SYDVKM. This CDR3 has 16 amino acids. The CDR3 DNA sequence: TGTGCCAGCAGTTTAATGGGGACTAGCGGCTCCTACGAGCAGTACTTC. It encodes CASSLMGTSGSYEQYF. The full variable domain, its missing parts supplied by reference TRBV28 and TRBJ2-7, is DVKVTQSSRYLVKRTGEKVFLECVQDMDHENMFWYRQDPGLGLRLIYFSYDVKMKEKGDIPEGYSVSREKKERFSLILESASTNQTSMYLCASSLMGTSGSYEQYFGPGTRLTVT.

This clonotype was detected a few times. The rearrangement joins TRBV20-1 to TRBJ2-4, with 12 bases matching TRBD1. The J call may be faulty, since TRBJ2-7 better matches the DNA end. The CDR3 is 15 residues long. Germline CDR1 is DFQATT and CDR2 is SNEGSKA (reference sequence). The CDR3 DNA reads as TGCAGTGCTAGTCCGCCCGGGACAGGGGGCGACGAGCAGTACTTC. Its translation: CSASPPGTGGDEQYF.

V usage is TRBV15 and J usage is TRBJ2-1; possible D gene TRBD2, 5 bases. The CDR3 consists of 17 residues. The germline CDR1 and CDR2 sequences are LNHNV and YYDKDF (reference sequence). Trimming left V 0 bases short and J 6 bases short, with 18 bases between. The CDR3 here is CATSRDRGLTSSNEQFF. CDR3 coding DNA: TGTGCCACCAGCAGAGATAGAGGGCTAACCTCTTCCAATGAGCAGTTCTTC.

The rearrangement uses TRBV9 and TRBJ1-1; D possibly corresponds to TRBD1 (5 bases). The V gene lost 3 bases and the J gene lost 8 bases, with 11 bases spanning the gap. The CDR3 is made up of 12 amino acids. Germline loops: CDR1 SGDLS, CDR2 YYNGEE. The DNA for the CDR3 is TGTGCCAGCAGCGGCCCGCAGGGAGAAGCTTTCTTT. Translated: CASSGPQGEAFF.

V and J are TRBV6-5 and TRBJ1-2; a weak D match, TRBD1 (5 bases). In germline, CDR1 is MNHEY, CDR2 SVGAGI. CDR3 length: 14 residues. V lost 7 bases and J 5 bases, leaving 17 bases between the germline ends. CDR3 region: CASNLLGHEYGYTF. The CDR3 nucleotides read TGTGCCAGCAACCTTCTGGGGCACGAATATGGCTACACCTTC.

This clonotype was counted a few times. The rearrangement uses TRBV20-1 and TRBJ2-7; possible D gene TRBD2, 6 bases. The CDR3 has 14 residues. Germline assignment: CDR1 DFQATT and CDR2 SNEGSKA (reference sequence). V lost 2 bases and J lost 4, with 15 bases in between. The CDR3 here is CSARNSAGLYEQYF. The DNA for the CDR3 is TGCAGTGCTAGAAACTCGGCGGGGTTGTACGAGCAGTACTTC.

This clonotype was detected once. The chain carries TRBV5-1 and TRBJ1-1, with TRBD1 matching over 8 bases. Trimming took 4 bases from V and 6 from J; bases not matched to a gene: 8. The CDR3 covers 14 residues. The germline V gene encodes CDR1 SGHRS and CDR2 YFSETQ. CDR3 nucleotide sequence: TGCGCCAGCAGCACCTATCCAGGGGGCTCTGAAGCTTTCTTT. As protein: CASSTYPGGSEAFF.

This clonotype has a handful of counts. V is TRBV15 and J is TRBJ2-1; D may be TRBD1 or TRBD2 (6 bases each). Trimming removed 0 bases from V and 6 bases from J, with 12 bases in between. The germline V gene encodes CDR1 LNHNV and CDR2 YYDKDF (reference sequence). The CDR3 consists of 15 residues. CDR3 DNA sequence: TGTGCCACCAGCAGAGATTTGAGGGGGGTCAATGAGCAGTTCTTC. Encoded protein: CATSRDLRGVNEQFF.

The V call is TRBV29-1, the J call TRBJ1-2, with 9 bases matching TRBD1. The CDR3 runs to 12 residues. CDR1 and CDR2 (germline): SQVTM, ANQGSEA. J was trimmed by 3 bases and V by 7 bases; bases with no gene match: 3. This CDR3 is CSGGQGDYGYTF. As DNA, the CDR3 is TGCAGCGGGGGACAGGGCGACTATGGCTACACCTTC. Complete variable domain (other parts from reference TRBV29-1 and TRBJ1-2): SAVISQKPSRDICQRGTSLTIQCQVDSQVTMMFWYRQQPGQSLTLIATANQGSEATYESGFVIDKFPISRPNLTFSTLTVSNMSPEDSSIYLCSGGQGDYGYTFGSGTRLTVV.

This clonotype was counted once. The chain recombines TRBV11-1 with TRBJ2-3; D uncertain. CDR1 and CDR2 from the germline V gene are SGHAT and FQDESV (reference sequence). This CDR3 spans 16 amino acids. Trimming took 0 bases from V and 0 from J, leaving 10 bases between them. Here the CDR3 reads CASSLASAVSTDTQYF. As DNA, the CDR3 is TGTGCCAGCAGCTTAGCCTCGGCGGTTAGCACAGATACGCAGTATTTT.

The genes are TRBV5-1 and TRBJ2-7; 7 bases map to TRBD2. Germline assignment: CDR1 SGHRS and CDR2 YFSETQ. This CDR3 is 14 amino acids long. J was trimmed by 6 bases and V by 0 bases; bases with no gene match: 6. The CDR3 is CASSLEGGGGEQYF. DNA for the CDR3: TGCGCCAGCAGCTTGGAGGGCGGGGGAGGCGAGCAGTACTTC.